The clone carrying this T cell receptor beta chain was seen more than once but under ten times. The data are from a study of identical twins. TCRdb re-derived calls from the 5' RACE reads in MiXCR, one entry per CDR3 protein. The sample consists of 700,000 or so distinct CDR3 sequences, 21% of them appearing once. Losses at the gene ends were 6 bases for V and 3 bases for J; bases not matched to a gene: 8. The CDR3 length is 15 residues. Germline V gene data show CDR1 as WSHSY and CDR2 as SAAADI. With no exceptions, donors were healthy Caucasians. These data were also filed under a second study, of T cells expressing NK-cell markers. That paper states: It was from sorted CD3+CD56+NKG2C+, CD3+CD56+NKG2C- and CD3+CD56-NKG2C+ T cells that TCR beta repertoires came.

The sequenced sample consisted of PBMCs. This clonotype originated in a woman under 30 in good health. This chain connects TRBV10-2 to TRBJ1-5; 7 bases are a match to TRBD1. CDR3 coding DNA: TGCGCCAGCAGACTAGACAGGGCCGCCAATCAGCCCCAGCATTTT. Protein sequence: CASRLDRAANQPQHF.